This T cell receptor beta chain was profiled in a study of T cell responses to AZD1222 COVID-19 vaccine. Profiled with immunoSEQ multiplex PCR; TCRdb holds only in-frame clones, not every one. The sample includes more than 110,000 clones, approximately 90% of them seen just once. From germline, CDR1 is KGHSH and CDR2 LQKENI. The CDR3 is 19 amino acids. V lost 3 bases and J 2 bases, leaving 25 bases between the germline ends. The sequence derives from an adult who received the AZD1222 COVID-19 vaccine. The V gene is TRBV18, the J gene TRBJ1-2; a weak D match, TRBD1 (6 bases). The sample in question was peripheral blood, obtained 28 days after the second AZD1222 dose. In DNA, the CDR3 is TGTGCCAGCTCACCTCTATTAGGACAGTCGCCCGCTCTAAACTATGGCTACACCTTC. Translated, it gives CASSPLLGQSPALNYGYTF. Full variable domain (rest looked up from reference TRBV18 and TRBJ1-2): NAGVMQNPRHLVRRRGQEARLRCSPMKGHSHVYWYRQLPEEGLKFMVYLQKENIIDESGMPKERFSAEFPKEGPSILRIQQVVRGDSAAYFCASSPLLGQSPALNYGYTFGSGTRLTVV.